This entry lists 20 T cell receptor beta chains sequenced from one sample in a study of shared clonotypes between healthy human individuals. Assay used: immunoSEQ multiplex PCR; TCRdb lists only in-frame clones, some missing. Of just over 2,000,000 clones in the sample, approximately 94% were seen once. Terminally differentiated effector memory CD45RA+ cells were excluded from the naive CD8 cells, which were CD45RO-negative and positively selected for CCR7. The material sequenced was naive CD8+ T cells sorted from blood. All receptors come from a man younger than 30 in good health.

The chain uses TRBV12-5 and TRBJ1-1; D may be TRBD1 (5 bases). Germline values: CDR1 LGHNT, CDR2 FRNRAP. CDR3 length equals 12 residues. Trimming took off 5 bases at V and 7 bases at J, with 11 bases between the two ends. This CDR3 is CASGTGTGEAFF. DNA for the CDR3: TGTGCTAGTGGTACCGGGACCGGTGAAGCTTTCTTT.

In the case of this clone: Compared with germline, one end of the junction differs, possibly owing to a read error. J is TRBJ2-5 and V is TRBV7-7; 11 nucleotides align to TRBD2. The V gene's germline CDR1 is SSHAT and CDR2 FNYEAQ (reference sequence). This CDR3 has 15 residues. This CDR3 reads CASSTGTSGEETQYF. CDR3 DNA: TGTGCTAGCAGCACTGGGACTAGCGGCGAAGAGACCCAGTACTTC.

The chain couples TRBV5-6 to TRBJ1-2, with D uncertain. Germline V gene lookup returns CDR1 SGHDT and CDR2 YYEEEE. With 0 bases removed from V and 4 bases from J, the gap between germline ends came to 13 bases. This CDR3 has 15 residues. DNA of the CDR3: TGTGCCAGCAGCTTGGAGCTCTGGACTGGCTATGGCTACACCTTC. It translates to CASSLELWTGYGYTF.

This clone was counted a single time. The CDR3 bases are TGTGCCAGTAGTATGGGCTACCAATACGAGCAGTACTTC. Translated: CASSMGYQYEQYF. The chain couples TRBV19 to TRBJ2-7; D is unresolved. Trimming took off 3 bases at V and 4 bases at J, with 10 bases between the two ends. Per germline, CDR1 LNHDA and CDR2 SQIVND (reference sequence). This CDR3 region has 13 residues.

This chain's CDR3 is CASSEDRYEQYF. CDR3 in DNA: TGTGCCAGCAGTGAAGACCGCTACGAGCAGTACTTC. The V and J genes are TRBV2 and TRBJ2-7; D gene uncertain. Germline lookup yields CDR1 SNHLY and CDR2 FYNNEI. The CDR3 contains 12 residues. Trimming stripped 1 base from V and 3 bases from J, with 4 bases between. Together with reference TRBV2 and TRBJ2-7, the CDR3 gives the full variable domain: EPEVTQTPSHQVTQMGQEVILRCVPISNHLYFYWYRQILGQKVEFLVSFYNNEISEKSEIFDDQFSVERPDGSNFTLKIRSTKLEDSAMYFCASSEDRYEQYFGPGTRLTVT.

CDR3 sequence reads: CASSQEGASVQFF. The CDR3 nucleotides are TGCGCCAGCAGCCAAGAGGGGGCTAGCGTGCAGTTCTTC. The chain uses TRBV4-3 and TRBJ2-1; the D gene could be TRBD1 or TRBD2 (6 bases each). The CDR3 extends over 13 amino acids. Trimming removed 0 bases at V and 12 bases at J, with 12 bases between. In germline, CDR1 is LGHNA, CDR2 YSLEER.

Concerning this clone: The sample has other DNA sequences that encode this CDR3 too. The V call is TRBV4-1, the J call TRBJ1-2, with 10 bases fitting TRBD1. CDR3 size: 15 residues. Germline lookup yields CDR1 MGHRA and CDR2 YSYEKL. J lost 5 bases, V lost 2 bases, and 5 bases had no gene match. The CDR3 region has the DNA TGCGCCAGCAGCCAATTGACAGGGGGCAGGTATGGCTACACCTTC. It specifies CASSQLTGGRYGYTF.

The CDR3 spells CASSPGQGNSPLHF. In nucleotides, the CDR3 is TGTGCCAGCAGCCCTGGACAGGGAAATTCACCCCTCCACTTT. The chain couples TRBV4-2 to TRBJ1-6, with 8 bases that match TRBD1. Germline V CDR1 and CDR2: LGHNA, YNFKEQ. The V gene end was trimmed by 4 bases and the J gene end by 7 bases; junction bases not matched to a gene: 3. CDR3 length equals 14 residues.

The chain couples TRBV2 to TRBJ2-3; TRBD1 is a possible D gene (6 bases). The V gene lost 6 bases and the J gene lost 5 bases, with 15 bases spanning the gap. CDR1 and CDR2 from the germline V gene are SNHLY and FYNNEI. The CDR3 consists of 14 residues. CDR3 residues: CASSPGHELDTQYF. CDR3 coding DNA: TGTGCCAGCAGCCCGGGACACGAATTAGATACGCAGTATTTT. Drawing the rest from reference TRBV2 and TRBJ2-3, the complete variable domain is EPEVTQTPSHQVTQMGQEVILRCVPISNHLYFYWYRQILGQKVEFLVSFYNNEISEKSEIFDDQFSVERPDGSNFTLKIRSTKLEDSAMYFCASSPGHELDTQYFGPGTRLTVL.

This chain connects TRBV4-1 to TRBJ1-5; D not certain. The germline V gene has CDR1 MGHRA and CDR2 YSYEKL. The CDR3 sequence is 14 residues long. V was cut by 4 bases and J by 2 bases, with 9 bases left in between. This CDR3 reads CASSLYSGNQPQHF. Here the CDR3 DNA reads TGCGCCAGCAGCCTCTACAGTGGCAATCAGCCCCAGCATTTT.

The rearrangement links TRBV7-9 to TRBJ2-7, with D uncertain. This CDR3 has 16 residues. Germline V gene lookup returns CDR1 SEHNR and CDR2 FQNEAQ (reference sequence). V gave up 3 bases and J gave up 2 bases, with 17 bases separating them. DNA of the CDR3: TGTGCCAGCAGCTTTTATGAGGTCAGCGTTACCTACGAGCAGTACTTC. Residues: CASSFYEVSVTYEQYF. The full variable domain, with the rest looked up from reference TRBV7-9 and TRBJ2-7, is DTGVSQNPRHKITKRGQNVTFRCDPISEHNRLYWYRQTLGQGPEFLTYFQNEAQLEKSRLLSDRFSAERPKGSFSTLEIQRTEQGDSAMYLCASSFYEVSVTYEQYFGPGTRLTVT.

This chain connects TRBV7-9 to TRBJ2-2; the match to TRBD2 covers 8 bases. Losses at the gene ends were 1 base for V and 6 bases for J; bases not matched to a gene: 10. This CDR3 region has 17 residues. The V gene's germline CDR1 is SEHNR and CDR2 FQNEAQ (reference sequence). CDR3: CASSLEVAGLLPGELFF. CDR3 nucleotides: TGTGCCAGCAGCTTAGAGGTAGCGGGACTTCTACCCGGGGAGCTGTTTTTT.

CDR3 DNA: TGTGCCAGCAGCTTAGGGGGAAAGGACTACGAGCAGTACTTC. It translates to CASSLGGKDYEQYF. The chain joins TRBV13 to TRBJ2-7, with D unclear. The CDR3 sequence is 14 residues long. The germline gives CDR1 PRHDT, CDR2 FYEKMQ (reference sequence). Deletions cut 0 bases from V and 3 bases from J, with 9 bases between.

This chain joins TRBV6-6 and TRBJ2-7; no firm D call. CDR3 length equals 16 residues. The V and J ends lost 2 bases and 2 bases respectively, with 16 bases between them. The germline gives CDR1 MNHNY, CDR2 SVGAGI (reference sequence). The CDR3 is CASSYLFLDAPYEQYF. In DNA, the CDR3 is TGTGCCAGCAGTTACCTATTCCTGGACGCCCCCTACGAGCAGTACTTC.

CDR3 nucleotides: TGCGCCAGCAGCCAAGATCGGGGGCTAGCGGGAACCTACAATGAGCAGTTCTTC. Amino acids: CASSQDRGLAGTYNEQFF. The genes are TRBV4-1 and TRBJ2-1; 9 nucleotides match TRBD2. The J segment lost 2 bases and the V segment lost 0 bases, leaving 8 bases of the junction unmatched. Per germline, CDR1 MGHRA and CDR2 YSYEKL. The CDR3 contains 18 residues.

The rearrangement uses TRBV7-9 and TRBJ2-3; D gene ambiguous. The V and J ends lost 5 bases and 4 bases respectively, with 16 bases between them. There are 15 residues in the CDR3. In germline, CDR1 is SEHNR, CDR2 FQNEAQ (reference sequence). The CDR3 region has the DNA TGTGCCAGCAGCCCCACTTTCGTCGCTCCAGATACGCAGTATTTT. This gives the protein CASSPTFVAPDTQYF.

The gene calls are TRBV7-9 and TRBJ2-2; tentatively, D is TRBD1 (5 bases). The CDR3 is 15 amino acids. V lost 8 bases, J lost 2 bases, and 15 bases lay in between. CDR1 and CDR2 from the germline V gene are SEHNR and FQNEAQ (reference sequence). CDR3 DNA: TGTGCCAGCGCTCATTTGACAGTTAACACCGGGGAGCTGTTTTTT. It encodes CASAHLTVNTGELFF. The complete variable domain, with remaining parts taken from reference TRBV7-9 and TRBJ2-2, reads DTGVSQNPRHKITKRGQNVTFRCDPISEHNRLYWYRQTLGQGPEFLTYFQNEAQLEKSRLLSDRFSAERPKGSFSTLEIQRTEQGDSAMYLCASAHLTVNTGELFFGEGSRLTVL.

About this clone itself: This specimen includes other DNA sequences encoding the same CDR3. The chain has TRBV6-5 and TRBJ2-7; D uncertain. Trimming took off 0 bases at V and 3 bases at J, with 9 bases between the two ends. The CDR3 totals 14 residues. Germline CDR1 reads MNHEY; CDR2 reads SVGAGI. CDR3: CASSYSGRSYEQYF. The DNA for the CDR3 is TGTGCCAGCAGTTACTCGGGCAGGAGCTACGAGCAGTACTTC.

This clone was counted once. The J gene is TRBJ2-1, the V gene TRBV2; D is uncertain. Trimming cost V 1 base and J 8 bases, with 6 bases left between them. The germline gives CDR1 SNHLY, CDR2 FYNNEI. The CDR3 is 12 residues long. CDR3 residues: CASSEVSYEQFF. The DNA for the CDR3 is TGTGCCAGCAGTGAAGTCTCGTATGAGCAGTTCTTC.

The rearrangement uses TRBV6-4 and TRBJ1-3; 11 bases fit TRBD1. Germline assignment: CDR1 MRHNA and CDR2 SNTAGT. The CDR3 extends over 15 amino acids. V lost 2 bases, J lost 4 bases, and 1 base stayed unmatched. The CDR3 loop reads CASSDGQGAGNTIYF. CDR3 DNA sequence: TGTGCCAGCAGTGACGGACAGGGGGCGGGAAACACCATATATTTT.